This TCR beta chain comes out of a study of blood T cell repertoires in COVID-19. Study background: From T cells, B-cell-depleted T cells, or PBMCs came the material, which was cDNA or gDNA.

In the original analysis: Estimates of nucleated cell counts were drawn from the amplification of reference gene primers. Measured with immunoSEQ multiplex PCR; TCRdb has only the in-frame clones, and not every one. The V and J calls and clone size come from that table; D and trimming were worked out from the DNA. The sample shows about 200,000 clones, approximately 90% of them seen only once. Seattle's enrolled individuals joined amid active infection and were then monitored longitudinally. This CDR3 spans 15 amino acids. CDR1 and CDR2 from the germline V gene are MNHEY and SVGAGI. Trimming shortened V by 7 bases and J by 5 bases, and 15 bases separated the two germline ends.

The chain is built from TRBV6-5 and TRBJ1-6, with D maybe TRBD1 (5 bases). The sequence came from a man in his fifties or sixties with COVID-19, enrolled during active disease. Sequencing used peripheral blood. The chain's CDR3 is CASISGGVDNSPLHF. The CDR3 DNA is TGTGCCAGCATTTCCGGGGGGGTGGATAATTCACCCCTCCACTTT.